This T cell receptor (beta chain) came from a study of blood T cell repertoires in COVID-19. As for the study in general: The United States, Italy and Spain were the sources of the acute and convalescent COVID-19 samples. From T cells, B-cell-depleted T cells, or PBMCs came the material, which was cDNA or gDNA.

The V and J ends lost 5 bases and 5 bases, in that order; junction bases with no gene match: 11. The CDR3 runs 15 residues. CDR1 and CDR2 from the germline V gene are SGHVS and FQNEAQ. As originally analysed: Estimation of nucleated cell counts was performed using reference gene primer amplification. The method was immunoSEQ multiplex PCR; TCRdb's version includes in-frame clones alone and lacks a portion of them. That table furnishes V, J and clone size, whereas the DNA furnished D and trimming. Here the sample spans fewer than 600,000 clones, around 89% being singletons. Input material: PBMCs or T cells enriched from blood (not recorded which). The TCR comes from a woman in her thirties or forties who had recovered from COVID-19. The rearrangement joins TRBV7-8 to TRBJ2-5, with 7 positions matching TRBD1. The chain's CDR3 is CASSSGQVSSETQYF. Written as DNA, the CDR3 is TGTGCCAGCAGCAGCGGACAGGTCTCTTCGGAGACCCAGTACTTC.